The 4 T cell receptor beta chains given below trace back to one sample, sequenced in a study of cytomegalovirus exposure and HLA in healthy donors. PCR involved 60 Vbeta and 13 Jbeta primers. The assay was immunoSEQ multiplex PCR, and TCRdb's table has in-frame clones only and misses some. The sample consists of some 130,000 clones, roughly 70% of them appearing once. Sequenced: PBMCs. These receptors were taken from a young man in good health and CMV-seronegative.

The chain carries TRBV6-5 and TRBJ2-7, with TRBD2 matching over 10 bases. CDR3 length: 15 residues. In germline, CDR1 is MNHEY, CDR2 SVGAGI. Trimming took 5 bases from V and 2 from J; bases not matched to a gene: 6. The CDR3 region has the DNA TGTGCCAGCAGTCGGACTAGCGGTTCCACCTACGAGCAGTACTTC. Translating it yields CASSRTSGSTYEQYF.

This chain joins TRBV2 and TRBJ1-1; D is unclear. Germline CDR1 reads SNHLY; CDR2 reads FYNNEI. The V end lost 7 bases, the J end lost 3 bases, and 12 bases lay between the germline ends. The CDR3 runs to 13 residues. In DNA form, the CDR3 reads TGTGCCAGCATATCTACTATGGACACTGAAGCTTTCTTT. Protein: CASISTMDTEAFF.

The CDR3: CASFPEPTFNEKLFF. DNA for the CDR3: TGTGCCAGCTTCCCAGAACCAACCTTTAATGAAAAACTGTTTTTT. The V gene is TRBV7-8, the J gene TRBJ1-4; D remains unclear. The germline gives CDR1 SGHVS, CDR2 FQNEAQ. V was shortened by 8 bases and J by 4 bases, with 17 bases between the two germline ends. The length of the CDR3 is 15 residues.

The rearrangement links TRBV7-2 to TRBJ2-4; no clear D. The germline V and J ends were trimmed by 3 bases and 4 bases, with 4 bases remaining between them. Germline loops: CDR1 SGHTA, CDR2 FQGNSA. The CDR3 has 12 residues. The CDR3 DNA follows: TGTGCCAGCAGCTTGACAAAAAACATTCAGTACTTC. Translation: CASSLTKNIQYF. The full variable domain, in which reference TRBV7-2 and TRBJ2-4 provide the parts outside the CDR3, is GAGVSQSPSNKVTEKGKDVELRCDPISGHTALYWYRQSLGQGLEFLIYFQGNSAPDKSGLPSDRFSAERTGGSVSTLTIQRTQQEDSAVYLCASSLTKNIQYFGAGTRLSVL.